Below, 25 T cell receptor beta chains from the same sample are listed, as sequenced in a study of OX40 agonist ivuxolimab in advanced cancers. Profiling relied on immunoSEQ multiplex PCR, and the TCRdb table lists in-frame clones only, not all of them. Of about 82,000 clones in the sample, about 86% are singletons; the top ten hold 6.5%. This material consisted of CD4+ or CD8+ T cells sorted from blood, taken in a trial of the OX40 agonist ivuxolimab. The source of these receptors is an adult with an advanced solid tumor such as melanoma, head and neck, liver or kidney cancer.

The CDR3, as DNA: TGTGCCAGTAGACGCCGGGCAGAGGACCTGAACACTGAAGCTTTCTTT. Translating gives CASRRRAEDLNTEAFF. The chain is built from TRBV19 and TRBJ1-1; D unclear. The CDR3 totals 16 residues. Between the trimmed V and J ends, which lost 6 bases and 0 bases, there was a span of 17 bases. Germline CDR1 LNHDA, CDR2 SQIVND (reference sequence). Complete variable domain (other parts from reference TRBV19 and TRBJ1-1): DGGITQSPKYLFRKEGQNVTLSCEQNLNHDAMYWYRQDPGQGLRLIYYSQIVNDFQKGDIAEGYSVSREKKESFPLTVTSAQKNPTAFYLCASRRRAEDLNTEAFFGQGTRLTVV.

The chain carries TRBV9 and TRBJ2-1; possible D gene TRBD1, 6 bases. V was pared by 3 bases and J by 7 bases, with 23 bases between. The CDR3 totals 17 residues. The V gene's germline CDR1 is SGDLS and CDR2 YYNGEE. The CDR3 nucleotides read TGTGCCAGCAGCGAGGGATTCAGGGGAAAGGGGTTAAATGAGCAGTTCTTC. The encoded protein is CASSEGFRGKGLNEQFF.

This rearrangement joins TRBV6-5 to TRBJ2-1; 11 bases agree with TRBD2. With V trimmed by 2 bases and J by 10 bases, 4 bases remained unmatched. The length of the CDR3 is 14 residues. Germline V gives CDR1 MNHEY, CDR2 SVGAGI. CDR3 amino acids: CASSYRLAGGEQFF. The CDR3 DNA follows: TGTGCCAGCAGTTACCGATTAGCGGGAGGGGAGCAGTTCTTC.

This clone was seen a handful of times. V gene TRBV30 combines with J gene TRBJ2-7; D is undetermined. Trimming stripped 0 bases from V and 5 bases from J, with 14 bases between. Germline CDR1 is GTSNPN and CDR2 is SVGIG (reference sequence). This CDR3 has 14 residues. The CDR3 here is CAWSVPGPLNEQYF. The CDR3 DNA reads as TGTGCCTGGAGTGTACCCGGACCCCTAAACGAGCAGTACTTC.

This chain uses TRBV25-1 with TRBJ2-3; 7 nucleotides align to TRBD2. V was pared by 5 bases and J by 4 bases, with 6 bases of the junction left unmatched. Germline V gene lookup returns CDR1 MGHDK and CDR2 SYGVNS. The CDR3 sequence is 14 residues long. The CDR3, as DNA: TGTGCCAGCAGTAGCGGGATCGGTGCAGATACGCAGTATTTT. This encodes CASSSGIGADTQYF.

The rearrangement uses TRBV19 and TRBJ2-1, with D possibly being TRBD2 (7 bases). The CDR3 sequence is 15 residues long. Germline V gives CDR1 LNHDA, CDR2 SQIVND (reference sequence). V lost 3 bases, J lost 8 bases, and 17 bases lay in between. CDR3 loop: CASSIGGRRVHEQFF. CDR3 bases: TGTGCCAGTAGTATCGGGGGGCGGAGGGTGCATGAGCAGTTCTTC. The full variable domain, in which reference TRBV19 and TRBJ2-1 provide the parts outside the CDR3, is DGGITQSPKYLFRKEGQNVTLSCEQNLNHDAMYWYRQDPGQGLRLIYYSQIVNDFQKGDIAEGYSVSREKKESFPLTVTSAQKNPTAFYLCASSIGGRRVHEQFFGPGTRLTVL.

This chain joins TRBV14 and TRBJ1-6, with TRBD1 matching over 7 bases. The CDR3 is 16 amino acids. CDR1 and CDR2 from the germline V gene are SGHDN and FVKESK. J was trimmed by 4 bases and V by 4 bases; bases with no gene match: 7. In DNA form, the CDR3 reads TGTGCCAGCAGCCGCGGATGGACAGGTTATAATTCACCCCTCCACTTT. Amino acid sequence: CASSRGWTGYNSPLHF.

The J gene is TRBJ2-1, the V gene TRBV7-8, with D perhaps matching TRBD1 (6 bases). V lost 2 bases, J lost 2 bases, and 7 bases lay in between. The CDR3 covers 14 residues. The V gene's germline CDR1 is SGHVS and CDR2 FQNEAQ. CDR3 sequence reads: CASSLQGPYNEQFF. The CDR3 coding sequence is TGTGCCAGCAGCTTACAGGGGCCCTACAATGAGCAGTTCTTC.

This clone occurred a few times. The genes are TRBV4-1 and TRBJ1-5; the match to TRBD1 covers 9 bases. Germline V gene sequence: CDR1 MGHRA, CDR2 YSYEKL. V lost 3 bases and J lost 2; bases outside the gene matches: 5. The CDR3 covers 16 residues. CDR3 DNA: TGCGCCAGCAGCCAGGGGGACAGGGATGGCAATCAGCCCCAGCATTTT. It is translated as CASSQGDRDGNQPQHF.

Comments on this clone: Additional DNA sequences in this sample encode the identical CDR3. CDR3 protein: CASSYGRAGNTIYF. The CDR3, as DNA: TGTGCCAGCAGTTACGGCAGGGCTGGAAACACCATATATTTT. The chain couples TRBV6-5 to TRBJ1-3; tentatively, D is TRBD1 (5 bases). Germline V gene data show CDR1 as MNHEY and CDR2 as SVGAGI. This CDR3 contains 14 residues. V dropped 2 bases and J dropped 2 bases, with 7 bases sitting between them.

The V gene is TRBV9, the J gene TRBJ2-2; the D gene is possibly TRBD1 (5 bases). The V end lost 1 base, the J end lost 7 bases, and 20 bases lay between the germline ends. Germline V gene data show CDR1 as SGDLS and CDR2 as YYNGEE. The CDR3 has 17 residues. Here the CDR3 DNA reads TGTGCCAGCAGCGTAAGACAGCAATTGGGAATCGGCGGGGAGCTGTTTTTT. The encoded protein is CASSVRQQLGIGGELFF. The variable domain in full, with the rest retrieved from reference TRBV9 and TRBJ2-2, is DSGVTQTPKHLITATGQRVTLRCSPRSGDLSVYWYQQSLDQGLQFLIQYYNGEERAKGNILERFSAQQFPDLHSELNLSSLELGDSALYFCASSVRQQLGIGGELFFGEGSRLTVL.

The chain links TRBV30 to TRBJ2-7; no definite D call. This CDR3 has 11 residues. The germline V gene encodes CDR1 GTSNPN and CDR2 SVGIG (reference sequence). Trimming shortened V by 1 base and J by 4 bases, and 5 bases separated the two germline ends. This chain's CDR3 is CAWSARYEQYF. The CDR3 DNA follows: TGTGCCTGGAGTGCGAGATACGAGCAGTACTTC.

The CDR3 DNA follows: TGTGCCACCAGCAGAAGCAGGGTAGGAGGGAATCAGCCCCAGCATTTT. This encodes CATSRSRVGGNQPQHF. This sequence joins TRBV15 and TRBJ1-5; possibly TRBD1 for D (5 bases). Germline lookup yields CDR1 LNHNV and CDR2 YYDKDF (reference sequence). V gave up 2 bases and J gave up 4 bases, with 15 bases separating them. The CDR3 totals 16 residues.

The CDR3 protein is CASSLERAYGYTF. The DNA for the CDR3 is TGCGCCAGCAGCTTGGAAAGGGCATATGGCTACACCTTC. The rearrangement joins TRBV5-1 to TRBJ1-2; no reliable D call. Per the germline V gene, CDR1 is SGHRS and CDR2 is YFSETQ. Trimming removed 0 bases at V and 5 bases at J, with 8 bases between. The CDR3 contains 13 residues.

The CDR3 DNA follows: TGTGCCTGGAGTGGAGCGGGGAACACCGGGGAGCTGTTTTTT. Translated: CAWSGAGNTGELFF. The chain carries TRBV30 and TRBJ2-2, with D possibly TRBD2 on 6 matching bases. Trimming took 1 base from V and 1 from J, leaving 7 bases between them. Looked up from germline, CDR1 is GTSNPN and CDR2 is SVGIG (reference sequence). The CDR3 totals 14 residues.

The chain is built from TRBV11-2 and TRBJ2-3, with D unresolved. Trimming left V 5 bases short and J 3 bases short, with 12 bases between. From germline, CDR1 is SGHAT and CDR2 FQNNGV. The CDR3 totals 14 residues. For the CDR3, the DNA is TGTGCCAGCAGCCCCCTCCCGTCAACAGATACGCAGTATTTT. Translated: CASSPLPSTDTQYF.

The V call is TRBV7-9, the J call TRBJ2-7; 8 positions match TRBD2. The V gene end was trimmed by 1 base and the J gene end by 7 bases; junction bases not matched to a gene: 9. CDR1 and CDR2 from the germline V gene are SEHNR and FQNEAQ (reference sequence). This CDR3 has 15 amino acids. As DNA, the CDR3 is TGTGCCAGCAGCTTAGAATCGGGAGGGCCTGGGGAGCAGTACTTC. Translating it yields CASSLESGGPGEQYF.

This clone has only one observation. The chain links TRBV11-3 to TRBJ2-4; no definite D call. The CDR3 is made up of 12 amino acids. The V gene's germline CDR1 is SGHNT and CDR2 YENEEA. V gave up 5 bases and J gave up 7 bases, with 9 bases separating them. The CDR3: CASSPIGNIQYF. CDR3 DNA sequence: TGTGCCAGCAGCCCTATAGGGAACATTCAGTACTTC.

This clone appeared a few times. This chain joins TRBV5-4 and TRBJ1-1, with D possibly TRBD1 on 5 matching bases. Trimming removed 6 bases from V and 1 base from J, with 16 bases in between. CDR3 length equals 15 residues. Germline CDR1 is SGHNT and CDR2 is YYREEE (reference sequence). The CDR3 DNA reads as TGTGCCAGCACCCGAGGTGGGGCGGGGAACACTGAAGCTTTCTTT. Translating gives CASTRGGAGNTEAFF.

This rearrangement joins TRBV27 to TRBJ1-2, with D possibly being TRBD1 (6 bases). Germline V gene lookup returns CDR1 MNHEY and CDR2 SMNVEV (reference sequence). The CDR3 consists of 15 residues. Deletions cut 5 bases from V and 4 bases from J, with 17 bases between. CDR3 nucleotides: TGTGCCAGCAGTACTTCACAGGGATCGTTCTATGGCTACACCTTC. Encoded protein: CASSTSQGSFYGYTF.

The chain recombines TRBV2 with TRBJ1-4; D perhaps matches TRBD1 (5 bases). Germline loops: CDR1 SNHLY, CDR2 FYNNEI. CDR3 length: 13 residues. Between the trimmed V and J ends, which lost 7 bases and 8 bases, there was a span of 14 bases. The CDR3 region is CASTGASREKLFF. In DNA form, the CDR3 reads TGTGCCAGCACTGGGGCCTCTAGAGAAAAACTGTTTTTT.

CDR3 protein: CASSSRAVDTGELFF. DNA for the CDR3: TGTGCCAGCAGTTCGAGGGCGGTGGACACCGGGGAGCTGTTTTTT. The chain uses TRBV27 and TRBJ2-2; a weak D match, TRBD2 (5 bases). The CDR3 runs to 15 residues. V lost 4 bases, J lost 3 bases, and 12 bases lay in between. The V gene's germline CDR1 is MNHEY and CDR2 SMNVEV (reference sequence).

The V and J genes are TRBV21-1 and TRBJ1-5; TRBD1 reflects the table's D call only, with no check against the DNA. TRBV21-1 is an annotated pseudogene. The CDR3 totals 13 residues. The CDR3 DNA is TGTGCCAGCAGCCGGGACAGGAATCAGCCCCAGCATTTT. This sequence encodes CASSRDRNQPQHF.

CDR3 sequence: CASSRNSGPNTGELFF. As DNA, the CDR3 is TGCGCCAGCAGCCGAAACAGCGGACCAAACACCGGGGAGCTGTTTTTT. This chain joins TRBV4-1 and TRBJ2-2; TRBD2 might be the D (5 bases). V dropped 4 bases and J dropped 2 bases, with 14 bases sitting between them. The CDR3 length is 16 residues. Germline lookup yields CDR1 MGHRA and CDR2 YSYEKL.

This clone was found once. This chain connects TRBV6-1 to TRBJ1-2; D not certain. There are 11 residues in the CDR3. Trimming stripped 1 base from V and 4 bases from J, with 1 base between. Germline CDR1 MNHNS, CDR2 SASEGT. The CDR3 spells CASSEGYGYTF. CDR3 bases: TGTGCCAGCAGTGAAGGCTATGGCTACACCTTC.